This is a list of T cell receptor beta chains from one sample in a study of cytomegalovirus exposure and HLA in healthy donors. The protocol was immunoSEQ multiplex PCR, while the TCRdb copy is restricted to in-frame clones and leaves out a portion. This sample has 120,000 or so clones, with 83% found just once. The sample comprised PBMCs. These receptors originate from a middle-aged woman in good health and CMV-seropositive. CDR3s leave out the opening cysteine and the closing phenylalanine or tryptophan.

>TRBJ2-7|TRBV5-1
ASSLAAGGFYEQY
>TRBJ2-7|TRBV7-8
ASSTAGYGIPYEQY
>TRBJ2-6|TRBV19
ASSLGTSRSGANVLT
>TRBJ1-1|TRBV4-2
ASSQEVGGGQTNTEAF
>TRBJ2-5|TRBV7-3
ASSPHLQGAQY
>TRBJ2-1|TRBV11-3
ASSLLAGVRSSNEQF
>TRBJ2-3|TRBV23-1
ASSHLPSGRTTDTQY
>TRBJ1-2|TRBV6-5
ASSTPRRHGYT
>TRBJ1-5|TRBV5-6
ASSLSQGRMNQPQH
>TRBJ1-3|TRBV5-6
ASSLIGVSGNTIY
>TRBJ1-1|TRBV9
ASSAGVNTEAF
>TRBJ1-1|TRBV6-5
ASGRTGTLAEAF
>TRBJ2-7|TRBV2
ASIETGGPDGSYEQY
>TRBJ2-3|TRBV6-4
ASSGSSTDTQY
>TRBJ2-1|TRBV14
ASSQTGVNEQF
>TRBJ2-3|TRBV9
ASSVGEGLDTQY
>TRBJ2-3|TRBV9
ASSGTGTKGDTQY
>TRBJ2-2|TRBV9
ASSVAQDSANTGELF
>TRBJ1-1|TRBV28
ASSWTGRNTEAF
>TRBJ1-1|TRBV6-5
ASSYPGAPEAF
>TRBJ2-2|TRBV5-1
ASSTEQGGTGELF
>TRBJ2-2|TRBV9
ASSGWTAGELF
>TRBJ2-1|TRBV9
ASSARTSGSYNEQF
>TRBJ1-4|TRBV7-9
ASRLAWSEPGTGGEKLF
>TRBJ2-7|TRBV18
ASSPLIGQTTYEQY
>TRBJ2-1|TRBV9
ASSGGHEQF
>TRBJ2-7|TRBV6-1
ASSQGRGQTYEQY
>TRBJ2-2|TRBV18
ASSPRTGEITGELF
>TRBJ2-3|TRBV6-5
ASHTTGIGDTQY
>TRBJ2-7|TRBV4-2
ASSQDVRGLSYEQY
>TRBJ1-4|TRBV7-9
ASSLGGNEKLF
>TRBJ1-2|TRBV5-5
ASSYLPGARDGYT
>TRBJ2-7|TRBV5-3
ARNRGGRKRYEQY
>TRBJ2-2|TRBV7-2
ASSGDLNTGELF
>TRBJ2-3|TRBV14
ASSQRTGDTDTQY